The rows below give T cell receptor beta chains drawn from one sample of a study of CD8 T cells in ankylosing spondylitis. TCRdb independently ran MiXCR on the 5' RACE reads; one entry per CDR3 protein. This repertoire shows a few hundred thousand distinct CDR3 sequences, about 10% found once; its top ten account for roughly a fifth. The sample was blood, either unsorted or a sorted T cell fraction (not recorded which). These receptors originate from a male donor with ankylosing spondylitis or in good health (not recorded which). Both conserved end residues are trimmed from each CDR3.

>TRBJ1-6|TRBV15
ATSRDHPGSSYNSPLH
>TRBJ2-7|TRBV12-3/TRBV12-4
ASSLAGNRPYEQY
>TRBJ2-7|TRBV7-8
ASSGDRAYEQY
>TRBJ1-4|TRBV12-3/TRBV12-4
ASSQPNNEKLF
>TRBJ1-2|TRBV28
ASRTGQGIYGYT
>TRBJ2-7|TRBV3-1
ASSQVVGAFYEQY
>TRBJ2-3|TRBV3-1
ASSLGQGAPITTDTQY
>TRBJ2-7|TRBV28
ASSPTGSGRSYEQY
>TRBJ2-7|TRBV5-6
ASSPGLGSCEQY
>TRBJ2-5|TRBV5-8
ASSLALAGTQETQY
>TRBJ1-1|TRBV5-1
ASSLQQGPTEAF
>TRBJ2-3|TRBV7-9
ASSPRRGPTDTQY
>TRBJ1-5|TRBV6-2/TRBV6-3
ASSYSLYQPQH
>TRBJ1-3|TRBV12-3/TRBV12-4
ASSLDTYSGNTIY
>TRBJ1-5|TRBV9
ASSPQLNPQH
>TRBJ2-2|TRBV20-1
GGGGFSGTGELF
>TRBJ2-1|TRBV19
ASSGGPYNERF
>TRBJ2-5|TRBV29-1
SVRWGYEETQY
>TRBJ1-2|TRBV27
ASRDRADTYGYT
>TRBJ2-3|TRBV7-2
ASSPPGVSTDTQY
>TRBJ1-5|TRBV6-6
ASSMNQPQH
>TRBJ1-3|TRBV24-1
ATSGGEKGSGNTIY
>TRBJ1-1|TRBV5-1
ASSFRGLENTEAF
>TRBJ2-5|TRBV20-1
SARGGLAETQY
>TRBJ2-1|TRBV29-1
SAGTSYNEQF
>TRBJ2-1|TRBV12-3/TRBV12-4
ASSLRGGGYNEQF
>TRBJ1-4|TRBV6-1
ASSAHPDIFKSEKLF
>TRBJ1-6|TRBV12-3/TRBV12-4
ASSLHRGRNSPLH
>TRBJ2-7|TRBV20-1
SARRGLLSGEQY
>TRBJ2-2|TRBV7-3
ASSLHSTGELF
>TRBJ2-3|TRBV7-6
ASSSGTGISTDTQY
>TRBJ2-6|TRBV20-1
SAPGGGRNSGANVLT
>TRBJ2-2|TRBV20-1
SAQRPSGGTGELF
>TRBJ2-7|TRBV7-9
ASSLGLLAGNEQY
>TRBJ2-4|TRBV9
ASSVGSGGVKNIQY
>TRBJ2-2|TRBV5-6
ASSLWYRANTGELF
>TRBJ2-7|TRBV7-2
ASSLEQGSYEQY
>TRBJ1-2|TRBV18
ASSPVFRDSGGYT
>TRBJ2-3|TRBV21-1
ASSKRDPNPGASTDTQY
>TRBJ1-4|TRBV7-2
ASSLVGAANEKLF